The 21 T cell receptor beta chains below were found in one sample sequenced in a study of TET2 disruption in CD19-targeted CAR T cells. The treatment denotes: autologous CTL019 cells: CD19 CAR with 4-1BB and CD3 zeta domains. Which antigens these TCRs recognize remains unknown. Only in-frame clones appear in the TCRdb table, and some are missing; sequencing was by immunoSEQ multiplex PCR. The sample features under 30,000 clones, with approximately 2% in its top ten. Specimen: CD8- CAR+ T cells sorted from cultured blood T cells, collected for CD19 CAR T cell therapy. Subset here: CD8-negative CAR-positive T cells from the infusion product. These receptors all stem from a man in his 70s with chronic lymphocytic leukemia.

Points on this clone: The read ends 3 residues early relative to the CDR3; the germline J gene fills the gap. The chain carries TRBV2 and TRBJ1-2; 7 bases map to TRBD1. J gave up 7 bases and V 7 bases, and 9 bases lay outside the gene matches. This CDR3 has 13 amino acids. Germline-derived CDR1 and CDR2 are SNHLY and FYNNEI. CDR3 sequence: CASKIGDRRGYTF. CDR3 DNA (partial): TGTGCCAGCAAGATTGGGGACAGACGTGGC.

On this clone itself: The sequence runs out 3 residues before the end of the CDR3; the remainder is reconstructed from the germline J gene. V usage is TRBV10-3 and J usage is TRBJ1-1; weak D call: TRBD1 (5 bases). Germline assignment: CDR1 ENHRY and CDR2 SYGVKD. Between the trimmed V and J ends, which lost 6 bases and 4 bases, there was a span of 15 bases. This CDR3 contains 14 residues. The CDR3 is CAISGGGVGTEAFF. The sequenced CDR3 bases are TGTGCCATCAGCGGGGGGGGAGTGGGCACTGAA.

Comments on this clone: The read terminates 3 residues before the CDR3 end, so the remaining end is supplied by the germline J gene. Additional DNA sequences in this sample encode the identical CDR3. The J gene is TRBJ2-7, the V gene TRBV11-2; possibly TRBD2 for D (7 bases). Trimming shortened V by 5 bases and J by 3 bases, and 17 bases separated the two germline ends. The CDR3 runs to 15 residues. Germline V gene lookup returns CDR1 SGHAT and CDR2 FQNNGV. The DNA read from the CDR3 is TGTGCCAGCAGCCCCCCTCTAGGGGGGGTCTACGAG. It translates to CASSPPLGGVYE. The full CDR3 reads CASSPPLGGVYEQYF. Full variable domain (remainder filled in from reference TRBV11-2 and TRBJ2-7): EAGVAQSPRYKIIEKRQSVAFWCNPISGHATLYWYQQILGQGPKLLIQFQNNGVVDDSQLPKDRFSAERLKGVDSTLKIQPAKLEDSAVYLCASSPPLGGVYEQYFGPGTRLTVT.

In regard to this clone: Coverage ceases 3 residues before the CDR3 finishes, and the germline J gene fills in the end. The genes are TRBV7-3 and TRBJ2-7, with 8 bases identical to TRBD2. In germline, CDR1 is SGHTA, CDR2 FQGTGA. The CDR3 loop spans 15 amino acids. Trimming cost V 1 base and J 2 bases; bases outside gene matches: 4. CDR3 bases read: TGTGCCAGCAGCTTAAGTGGCGGGGGGACCTACGAG. Translated: CASSLSGGGTYE. The entire CDR3 protein reads CASSLSGGGTYEQYF.

On this clone: The read ends 3 residues early relative to the CDR3; the germline J gene fills the gap. J is TRBJ2-5 and V is TRBV3-1 (or the pseudogene TRBV3-2), with D possibly being TRBD1 (5 bases). V was clipped by 7 bases and J by 3 bases, with 9 bases between them. The CDR3 runs 12 residues. Germline V lookup: CDR1 LGHDT, CDR2 YNNKEL (reference sequence). The CDR3 here is CASNSGKETQYF. The part of the CDR3 DNA that was read is TGTGCCAGCAACTCAGGGAAAGAGACC.

Regarding this clone: The read terminates 3 residues ahead of where the CDR3 ends, so the germline J gene completes it. V gene TRBV5-1 combines with J gene TRBJ2-7, with 7 bases that match TRBD1. The CDR3 loop spans 14 amino acids. The V and J ends lost 4 bases and 2 bases, in that order; junction bases with no gene match: 6. Germline V lookup: CDR1 SGHRS, CDR2 YFSETQ. The CDR3 here is CASSDQGVTYEQYF. The CDR3 DNA, read in part, is TGCGCCAGCAGCGATCAGGGGGTAACCTACGAG. The full variable domain, completed using reference TRBV5-1 and TRBJ2-7, is KAGVTQTPRYLIKTRGQQVTLSCSPISGHRSVSWYQQTPGQGLQFLFEYFSETQRNKGNFPGRFSGRQFSNSRSEMNVSTLELGDSALYLCASSDQGVTYEQYFGPGTRLTVT.

A remark on this clone: The read ends 3 residues shy of where the CDR3 ends; the end is completed using the germline J gene. The rearrangement links TRBV12-3 or TRBV12-4 to TRBJ1-4, with a weak D call TRBD1 (6 bases). V lost 5 bases and J lost 5, with 9 bases in between. The CDR3 totals 13 residues. CDR3 loop: CASSPQGNEKLFF. Partial CDR3 DNA: TGTGCCAGCAGTCCGCAGGGGAATGAAAAA.

The part of the CDR3 DNA that was read is TGTGCCAGCAGCCGCGGGACAGACAGCACAGATACG. Residues: CASSRGTDSTDT. The whole CDR3 protein is CASSRGTDSTDTQYF. V is TRBV14 and J is TRBJ2-3, with D maybe TRBD1 (7 bases). Read coverage stops 3 residues before the CDR3 terminus; the germline J gene supplies the remainder. From germline, CDR1 is SGHDN and CDR2 FVKESK. V was shortened by 4 bases and J by 0 bases, with 11 bases between the two germline ends. The CDR3 sequence is 15 residues long.

With regard to this clone: Read coverage stops 3 residues before the CDR3 terminus; the germline J gene supplies the remainder. The rearrangement joins TRBV5-1 to TRBJ2-2, with D tentatively TRBD1 (5 bases). CDR1 and CDR2 from the germline V gene are SGHRS and YFSETQ. The CDR3 is 16 residues long. Trimming removed 1 base from V and 4 bases from J, with 14 bases in between. The CDR3 DNA, read in part, is TGCGCCAGCAGCTTGAGGGGTGGGTCGAGCACCGGGGAG. Translated, it gives CASSLRGGSSTGE. The CDR3, in full, reads CASSLRGGSSTGELFF.

On this clone: Read coverage stops 3 residues before the CDR3 terminus; the germline J gene supplies the remainder. The gene calls are TRBV6-7 and TRBJ1-2; D not certain. TRBV6-7 is an open reading frame, and its role is uncertain. The CDR3 runs 13 residues. Partial CDR3 DNA: TGTGCCAGCAGTACCACAGTATTCTACGAC. Translation gives CASSTTVFYD. The full CDR3 protein reads CASSTTVFYDYTF.

Note on this clone: The read terminates 3 residues before the CDR3 end, so the remaining end is supplied by the germline J gene. V gene TRBV14 combines with J gene TRBJ2-4, with 7 bases aligning to TRBD1. The CDR3 has 16 amino acids. The germline gives CDR1 SGHDN, CDR2 FVKESK. The trim removed 1 base at V and 4 bases at J, leaving 7 bases unmatched. The sequenced part of the CDR3 DNA is TGTGCCAGCAGCCAAGTCGGGACAGCCGGTAAAAACATT. This gives the protein CASSQVGTAGKNI. The full CDR3 reads CASSQVGTAGKNIQYF.

With regard to this clone: The read gets to within 3 residues of the CDR3 end, and the germline J gene fills in the rest. The chain joins TRBV5-4 to TRBJ2-5; D ambiguous. V was clipped by 3 bases and J by 5 bases, with 8 bases between them. This CDR3 region has 12 residues. Germline CDR1 SGHNT, CDR2 YYREEE (reference sequence). The CDR3 loop is CASSSNGETQYF. The DNA read from the CDR3 is TGTGCCAGCAGCTCCAACGGTGAGACC.

Of note for this clone: The missing CDR3 end, 3 residues past where the read stops, is filled in from the germline J gene. The V gene is TRBV30, the J gene TRBJ2-4; TRBD1 matches at 7 bases. Germline V gene lookup returns CDR1 GTSNPN and CDR2 SVGIG (reference sequence). The CDR3 totals 13 residues. CDR3 DNA (partial): TGTGCCTGGAGTGGGACAGGTAGTCAGCCT. Translated, it gives CAWSGTGSQP. The entire CDR3 is CAWSGTGSQPQYF.

Comment on this clone: The read comes to an end 3 residues before the CDR3 does, leaving the germline J gene to fill in the end. J is TRBJ2-1 and V is TRBV5-4; 9 bases are a match to TRBD2. The V and J ends lost 3 bases and 9 bases, in that order; junction bases with no gene match: 7. The CDR3 totals 14 residues. CDR1 and CDR2 from the germline V gene are SGHNT and YYREEE (reference sequence). The covered CDR3 bases are TGTGCCAGCAGCTCCCAGGGGACTAGCAGTGAG. Residues: CASSSQGTSSE. In full, the CDR3 is CASSSQGTSSEQFF.

CDR3 DNA (partial): TGTGCCAGCTCACCGACCGGACAGGGGGGCCTTGGT. It is translated as CASSPTGQGGLG. The CDR3, in full, reads CASSPTGQGGLGQYF. The chain links TRBV18 to TRBJ2-4; TRBD1 agrees at 10 bases. The read ends 3 residues shy of where the CDR3 ends; the end is completed using the germline J gene. Germline loops: CDR1 KGHSH, CDR2 LQKENI. This CDR3 has 15 residues.

As to this clone: The CDR3 end falls 3 residues outside the read, so it is completed with the germline J gene. The J gene is TRBJ2-3, the V gene TRBV11-2, with 8 nucleotides matching TRBD2. CDR1 is SGHAT, CDR2 FQNNGV, per germline. The CDR3 runs to 15 residues. The junction had 8 bases not matched to a gene; V was cut back by 2 bases and J by 7 bases. The sequenced part of the CDR3 DNA is TGTGCCAGCAGCTTAATACTAGCGGCGCCATATACG. Translation gives CASSLILAAPYT. The complete CDR3 sequence is CASSLILAAPYTQYF. Variable domain in full (rest from reference TRBV11-2 and TRBJ2-3): EAGVAQSPRYKIIEKRQSVAFWCNPISGHATLYWYQQILGQGPKLLIQFQNNGVVDDSQLPKDRFSAERLKGVDSTLKIQPAKLEDSAVYLCASSLILAAPYTQYFGPGTRLTVL.

As to this clone: The read falls 3 residues short of the CDR3 end, and the missing part is taken from the germline J gene. The chain joins TRBV9 to TRBJ2-7, with 10 bases identical to TRBD1. Germline V gene data show CDR1 as SGDLS and CDR2 as YYNGEE. V gave up 4 bases and J gave up 4 bases; unmatched junction bases: 8. This CDR3 has 15 residues. CDR3 DNA (partial): TGTGCCAGCAGCCTCCTTCCGGGACAGGGGTACGAG. Its protein is CASSLLPGQGYE. The full-length CDR3 reads as CASSLLPGQGYEQYF.

As to this clone: From the germline J gene comes the end of the CDR3, since the read stops 3 residues before it. Other DNA sequences of this sample code for an identical CDR3. The genes are TRBV7-6 and TRBJ1-2, with 11 bases lining up with TRBD1. CDR1 is SGHVS and CDR2 is FNYEAQ in the germline V gene. The length of the CDR3 is 17 residues. CDR3 bases read: TGTGCCAGCAGCCCAAACCCCCCAGGACAGGGGGCGCGTGGT. Translating it yields CASSPNPPGQGARG. The whole CDR3 region reads CASSPNPPGQGARGYTF.

The CDR3 DNA, read in part, is TGTGCCAGCAGCCTTACGGGACAGAGCTACAATGAC. This translates into CASSLTGQSYND. The full CDR3 is CASSLTGQSYNDYTF. The V and J genes are TRBV7-9 and TRBJ1-2; the match to TRBD1 covers 7 bases. The read ends 3 residues before the CDR3 terminus; that terminus is restored from the germline J gene. The CDR3 consists of 15 residues. From germline, CDR1 is SEHNR and CDR2 FQNEAQ (reference sequence). Drawing the rest from reference TRBV7-9 and TRBJ1-2, the complete variable domain is DTGVSQNPRHKITKRGQNVTFRCDPISEHNRLYWYRQTLGQGPEFLTYFQNEAQLEKSRLLSDRFSAERPKGSFSTLEIQRTEQGDSAMYLCASSLTGQSYNDYTFGSGTRLTVV.

A note on this clone: The sequenced fragment ends 3 residues before the CDR3 boundary, so the rest is inferred from the germline J gene. The chain recombines TRBV10-1 with TRBJ1-5, with D perhaps TRBD1 (5 bases). Trimming took 3 bases from V and 4 from J, leaving 13 bases between them. The CDR3 is 15 amino acids. Germline CDR1 WNHNN, CDR2 SYGVQD (reference sequence). The sequenced part of the CDR3 DNA is TGCGCCAGCAGTGACCTGGACATTGCGAATCAGCCC. Translating gives CASSDLDIANQP. The full CDR3 protein reads CASSDLDIANQPQHF.

In regard to this clone: The CDR3 is cut off 3 residues early in the read; its end comes from the germline J gene. The rearrangement uses TRBV7-9 and TRBJ1-2; possible D gene TRBD1, 5 bases. The V gene's germline CDR1 is SEHNR and CDR2 FQNEAQ (reference sequence). This CDR3 is built from 15 residues. V was shortened by 4 bases and J by 4 bases, with 16 bases between the two germline ends. The sequenced part of the CDR3 DNA is TGTGCCAGCAGCTCAGAATGGGCAGGGAGCTATGGC. Translating it yields CASSSEWAGSYG. The full CDR3 sequence reads CASSSEWAGSYGYTF.